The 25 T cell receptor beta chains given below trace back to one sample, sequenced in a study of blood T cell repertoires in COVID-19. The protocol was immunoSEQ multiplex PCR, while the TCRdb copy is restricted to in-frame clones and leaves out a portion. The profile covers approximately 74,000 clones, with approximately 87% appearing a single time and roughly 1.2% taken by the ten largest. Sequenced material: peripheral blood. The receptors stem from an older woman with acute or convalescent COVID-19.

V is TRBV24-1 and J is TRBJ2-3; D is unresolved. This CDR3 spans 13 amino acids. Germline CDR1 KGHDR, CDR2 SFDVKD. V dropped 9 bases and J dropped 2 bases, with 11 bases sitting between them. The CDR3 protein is CATRSLYTDTQYF. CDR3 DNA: TGTGCCACCCGGTCCCTCTACACAGATACGCAGTATTTT.

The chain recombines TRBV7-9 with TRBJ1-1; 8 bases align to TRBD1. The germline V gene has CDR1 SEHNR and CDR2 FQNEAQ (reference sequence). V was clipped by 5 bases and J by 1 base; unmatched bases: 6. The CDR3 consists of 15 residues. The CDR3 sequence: CASSLTGAPNTEAFF. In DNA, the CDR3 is TGTGCCAGCAGCCTGACAGGGGCACCGAACACTGAAGCTTTCTTT.

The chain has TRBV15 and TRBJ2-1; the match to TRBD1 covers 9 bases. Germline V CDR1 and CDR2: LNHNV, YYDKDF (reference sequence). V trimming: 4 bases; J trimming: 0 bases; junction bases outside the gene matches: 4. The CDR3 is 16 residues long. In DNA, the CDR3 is TGTGCCACCAGCACTTCACAGGGGGCCTCCTACAATGAGCAGTTCTTC. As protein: CATSTSQGASYNEQFF. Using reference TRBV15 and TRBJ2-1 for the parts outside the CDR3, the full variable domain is DAMVIQNPRYQVTQFGKPVTLSCSQTLNHNVMYWYQQKSSQAPKLLFHYYDKDFNNEADTPDNFQSRRPNTSFCFLDIRSPGLGDTAMYLCATSTSQGASYNEQFFGPGTRLTVL.

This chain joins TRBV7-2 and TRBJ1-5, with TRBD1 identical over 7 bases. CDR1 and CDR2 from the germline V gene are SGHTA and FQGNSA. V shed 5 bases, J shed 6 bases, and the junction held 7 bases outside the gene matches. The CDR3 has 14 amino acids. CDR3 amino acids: CASSPDRDGQPQHF. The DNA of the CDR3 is TGTGCCAGCAGCCCAGACAGGGATGGTCAGCCCCAGCATTTT.

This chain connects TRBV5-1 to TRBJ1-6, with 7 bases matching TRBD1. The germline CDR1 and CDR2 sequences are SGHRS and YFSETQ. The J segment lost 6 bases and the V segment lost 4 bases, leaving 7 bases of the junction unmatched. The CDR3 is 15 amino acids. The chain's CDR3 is CASSQETGRNSPLHF. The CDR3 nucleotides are TGCGCCAGCAGCCAGGAGACAGGGCGTAATTCACCCCTCCACTTT.

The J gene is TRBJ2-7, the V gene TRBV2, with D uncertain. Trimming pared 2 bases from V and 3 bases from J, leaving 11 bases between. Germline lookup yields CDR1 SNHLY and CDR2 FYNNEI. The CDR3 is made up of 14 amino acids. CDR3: CASSELTLVYEQYV. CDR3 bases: TGTGCCAGCAGTGAATTGACTTTGGTCTACGAGCAGTACGTC.

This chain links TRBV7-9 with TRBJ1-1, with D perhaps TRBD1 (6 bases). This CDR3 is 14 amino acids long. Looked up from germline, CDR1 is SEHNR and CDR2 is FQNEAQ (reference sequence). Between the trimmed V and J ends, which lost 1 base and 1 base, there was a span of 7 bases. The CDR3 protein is CASSLVGQNTEAFF. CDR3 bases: TGTGCCAGCAGCTTAGTGGGACAGAACACTGAAGCTTTCTTT. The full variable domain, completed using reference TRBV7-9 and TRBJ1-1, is DTGVSQNPRHKITKRGQNVTFRCDPISEHNRLYWYRQTLGQGPEFLTYFQNEAQLEKSRLLSDRFSAERPKGSFSTLEIQRTEQGDSAMYLCASSLVGQNTEAFFGQGTRLTVV.

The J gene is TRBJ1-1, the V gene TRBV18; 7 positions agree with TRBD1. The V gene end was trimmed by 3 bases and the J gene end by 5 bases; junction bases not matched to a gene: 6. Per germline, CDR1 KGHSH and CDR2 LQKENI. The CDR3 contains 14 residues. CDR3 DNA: TGTGCCAGCTCACCCTTGACAGGGACAACTGAAGCTTTCTTT. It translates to CASSPLTGTTEAFF. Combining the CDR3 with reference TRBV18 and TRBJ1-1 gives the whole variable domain NAGVMQNPRHLVRRRGQEARLRCSPMKGHSHVYWYRQLPEEGLKFMVYLQKENIIDESGMPKERFSAEFPKEGPSILRIQQVVRGDSAAYFCASSPLTGTTEAFFGQGTRLTVV.

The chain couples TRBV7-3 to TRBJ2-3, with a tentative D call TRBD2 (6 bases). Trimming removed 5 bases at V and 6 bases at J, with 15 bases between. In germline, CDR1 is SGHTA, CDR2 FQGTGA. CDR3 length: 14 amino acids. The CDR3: CASSTRDFKDTQYF. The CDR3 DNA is TGTGCCAGCAGCACCCGGGACTTTAAGGATACGCAGTATTTT. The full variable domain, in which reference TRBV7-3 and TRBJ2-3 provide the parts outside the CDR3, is GAGVSQTPSNKVTEKGKYVELRCDPISGHTALYWYRQSLGQGPEFLIYFQGTGAADDSGLPNDRFFAVRPEGSVSTLKIQRTERGDSAVYLCASSTRDFKDTQYFGPGTRLTVL.

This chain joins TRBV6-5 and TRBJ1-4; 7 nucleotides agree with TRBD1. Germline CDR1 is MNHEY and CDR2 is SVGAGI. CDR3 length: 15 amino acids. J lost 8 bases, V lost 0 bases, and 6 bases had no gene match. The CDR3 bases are TGTGCCAGCAGTTACTCGAGACAGGGAAACGAAAAACTGTTTTTT. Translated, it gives CASSYSRQGNEKLFF.

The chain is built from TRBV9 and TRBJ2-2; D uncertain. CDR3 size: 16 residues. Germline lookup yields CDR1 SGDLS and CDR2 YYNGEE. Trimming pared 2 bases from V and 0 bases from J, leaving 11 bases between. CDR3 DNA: TGTGCCAGCAGCGTGCGCTCGCCATCGAACACCGGGGAGCTGTTTTTT. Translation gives CASSVRSPSNTGELFF.

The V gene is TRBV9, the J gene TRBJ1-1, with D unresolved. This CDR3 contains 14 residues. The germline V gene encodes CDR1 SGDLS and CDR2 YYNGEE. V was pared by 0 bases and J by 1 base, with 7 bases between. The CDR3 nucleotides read TGTGCCAGCAGCGTAGATTCGGGGAACACTGAAGCTTTCTTT. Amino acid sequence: CASSVDSGNTEAFF.

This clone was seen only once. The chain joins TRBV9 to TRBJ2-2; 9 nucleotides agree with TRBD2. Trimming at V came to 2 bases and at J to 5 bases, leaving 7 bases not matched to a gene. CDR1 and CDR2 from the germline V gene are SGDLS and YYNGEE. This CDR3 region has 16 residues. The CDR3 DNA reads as TGTGCCAGCAGCGTGTCGGCGGGAGGGGGGACCGGGGAGCTGTTTTTT. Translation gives CASSVSAGGGTGELFF.

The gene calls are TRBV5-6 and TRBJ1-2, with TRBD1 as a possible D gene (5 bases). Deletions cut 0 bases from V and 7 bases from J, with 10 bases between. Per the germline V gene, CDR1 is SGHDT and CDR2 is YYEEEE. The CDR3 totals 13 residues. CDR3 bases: TGTGCCAGCAGCTTGGTTGGGGGAGGTGGCTACACCTTC. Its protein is CASSLVGGGGYTF.

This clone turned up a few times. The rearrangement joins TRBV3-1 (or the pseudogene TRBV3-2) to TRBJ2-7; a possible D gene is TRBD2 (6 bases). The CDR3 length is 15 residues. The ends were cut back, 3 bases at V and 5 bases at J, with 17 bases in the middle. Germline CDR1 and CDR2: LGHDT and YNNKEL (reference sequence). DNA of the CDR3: TGTGCCAGCAGCCAGGCATCGGGACTGTCGGACGAGCAGTACGTC. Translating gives CASSQASGLSDEQYV.

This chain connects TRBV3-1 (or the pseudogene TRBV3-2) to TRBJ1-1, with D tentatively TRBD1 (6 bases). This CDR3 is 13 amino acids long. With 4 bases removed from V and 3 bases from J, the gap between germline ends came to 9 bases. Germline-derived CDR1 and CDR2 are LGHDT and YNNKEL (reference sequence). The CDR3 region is CASSRTEDTEAFF. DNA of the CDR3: TGTGCCAGCAGCCGGACAGAGGACACTGAAGCTTTCTTT.

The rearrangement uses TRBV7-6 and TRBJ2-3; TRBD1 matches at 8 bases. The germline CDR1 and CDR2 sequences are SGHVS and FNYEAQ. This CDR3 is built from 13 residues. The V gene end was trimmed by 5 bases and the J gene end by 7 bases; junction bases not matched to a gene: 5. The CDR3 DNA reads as TGTGCCAGCAGCGGGCGACAGGGGAATACGCAGTATTTT. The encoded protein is CASSGRQGNTQYF.

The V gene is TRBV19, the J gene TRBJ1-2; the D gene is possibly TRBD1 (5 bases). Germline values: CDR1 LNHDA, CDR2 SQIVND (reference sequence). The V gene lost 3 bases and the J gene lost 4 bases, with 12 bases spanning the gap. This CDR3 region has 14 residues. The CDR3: CASSIRGGVYGYTF. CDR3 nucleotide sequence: TGTGCCAGTAGTATCCGTGGAGGGGTCTATGGCTACACCTTC.

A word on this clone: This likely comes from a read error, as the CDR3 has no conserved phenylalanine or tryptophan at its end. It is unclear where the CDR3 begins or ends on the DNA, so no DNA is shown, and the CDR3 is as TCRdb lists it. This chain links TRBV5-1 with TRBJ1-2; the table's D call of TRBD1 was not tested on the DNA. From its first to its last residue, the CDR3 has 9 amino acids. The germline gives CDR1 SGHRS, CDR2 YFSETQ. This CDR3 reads CASSGPAPQ.

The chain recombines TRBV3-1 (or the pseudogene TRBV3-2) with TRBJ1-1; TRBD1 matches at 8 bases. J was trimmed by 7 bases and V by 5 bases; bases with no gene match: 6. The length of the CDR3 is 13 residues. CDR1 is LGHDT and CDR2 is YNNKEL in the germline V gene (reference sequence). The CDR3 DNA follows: TGTGCCAGCAGCGTCCAGGGGGCCGGTGAAGCTTTCTTT. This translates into CASSVQGAGEAFF.

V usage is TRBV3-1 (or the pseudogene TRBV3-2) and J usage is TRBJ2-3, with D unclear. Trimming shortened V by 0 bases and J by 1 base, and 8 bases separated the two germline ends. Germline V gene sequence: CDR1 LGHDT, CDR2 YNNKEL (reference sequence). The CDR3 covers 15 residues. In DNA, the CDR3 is TGTGCCAGCAGCCAAGATCTCGCGGGCACAGATACGCAGTATTTT. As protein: CASSQDLAGTDTQYF.

CDR3 DNA: TGTGCCACCAGTGGCAGGGGGTTTGGCACAGATACGCAGTATTTT. Encoded protein: CATSGRGFGTDTQYF. The chain employs TRBV15 and TRBJ2-3, with 7 bases lining up with TRBD1. The CDR3 has 15 amino acids. Germline CDR1 is LNHNV and CDR2 is YYDKDF (reference sequence). Trimming took 6 bases from V and 1 from J; bases not matched to a gene: 7. The full variable domain, in which reference TRBV15 and TRBJ2-3 provide the parts outside the CDR3, is DAMVIQNPRYQVTQFGKPVTLSCSQTLNHNVMYWYQQKSSQAPKLLFHYYDKDFNNEADTPDNFQSRRPNTSFCFLDIRSPGLGDTAMYLCATSGRGFGTDTQYFGPGTRLTVL.

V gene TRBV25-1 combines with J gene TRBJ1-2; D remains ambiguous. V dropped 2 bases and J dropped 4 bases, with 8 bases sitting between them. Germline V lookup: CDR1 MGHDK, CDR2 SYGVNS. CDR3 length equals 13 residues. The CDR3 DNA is TGTGCCAGCAGTGAAAGGGCGGGCTATGGCTACACCTTC. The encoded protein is CASSERAGYGYTF.

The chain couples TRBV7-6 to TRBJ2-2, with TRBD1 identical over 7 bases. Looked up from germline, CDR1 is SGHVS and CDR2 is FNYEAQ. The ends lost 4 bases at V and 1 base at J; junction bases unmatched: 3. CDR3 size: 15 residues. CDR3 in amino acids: CASSSRDRNTGELFF. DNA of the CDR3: TGTGCCAGCAGCTCCCGGGACAGGAACACCGGGGAGCTGTTTTTT.

This CDR3 is CASSFGGNEKLFF. CDR3 sequence (DNA): TGTGCCAGCAGCTTCGGGGGGAATGAAAAACTGTTTTTT. The rearrangement links TRBV5-4 to TRBJ1-4, with a tentative D call TRBD1 (5 bases). Between the trimmed V and J ends, which lost 2 bases and 5 bases, there was a span of 7 bases. Germline V lookup: CDR1 SGHNT, CDR2 YYREEE (reference sequence). The CDR3 is made up of 13 amino acids. Combining the CDR3 with reference TRBV5-4 and TRBJ1-4 gives the whole variable domain ETGVTQSPTHLIKTRGQQVTLRCSSQSGHNTVSWYQQALGQGPQFIFQYYREEENGRGNFPPRFSGLQFPNYSSELNVNALELDDSALYLCASSFGGNEKLFFGSGTQLSVL.